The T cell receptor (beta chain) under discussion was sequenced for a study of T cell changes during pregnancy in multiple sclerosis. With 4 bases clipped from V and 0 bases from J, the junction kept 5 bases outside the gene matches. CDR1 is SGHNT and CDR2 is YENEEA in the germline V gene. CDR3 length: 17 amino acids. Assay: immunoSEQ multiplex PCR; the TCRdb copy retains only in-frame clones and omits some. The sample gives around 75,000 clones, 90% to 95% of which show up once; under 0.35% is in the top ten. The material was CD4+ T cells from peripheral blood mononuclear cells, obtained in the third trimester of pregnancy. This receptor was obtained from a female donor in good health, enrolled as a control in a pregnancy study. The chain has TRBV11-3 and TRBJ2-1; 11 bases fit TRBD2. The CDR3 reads CASSYGTSGSSYNEQFF. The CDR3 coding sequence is TGTGCCAGCAGCTACGGGACTAGCGGAAGCTCCTACAATGAGCAGTTCTTC.